A single sample is the source of the 24 T cell receptor beta chains below, sequenced in a study of long-term antiretroviral therapy in people with HIV. Version v3.0 of the immunoSEQ assay was performed at survey level. TCRdb's table, derived via immunoSEQ multiplex PCR, lists solely in-frame clones and lacks some. The table lists some 17,000 clones, less than 85% of them singletons. This specimen consisted of unsorted PBMCs, obtained at the start of antiretroviral therapy. Source of these receptors: a man aged 25-45 years with HIV.

The chain joins TRBV5-8 to TRBJ2-2; TRBD1 matches at 10 bases. V lost 5 bases to trimming and J lost 4 bases; unmatched junction nucleotides: 5. Germline V gene lookup returns CDR1 SGHTS and CDR2 YDEGEE. The CDR3 contains 15 residues. CDR3 DNA: TGTGCCAGCAGGGCAGGGGACAGGGGCACCGGGGAGCTGTTTTTT. Encoded protein: CASRAGDRGTGELFF.

For the CDR3, the DNA is TGTGCCAGCAGTGATGGGGGGGAGGGGGACAATGAGCAGTTCTTC. It encodes CASSDGGEGDNEQFF. V is TRBV2 and J is TRBJ2-1, with D possibly TRBD2 on 7 matching bases. The germline V and J ends were trimmed by 3 bases and 5 bases, with 14 bases remaining between them. The CDR3 spans 15 residues. Germline lookup yields CDR1 SNHLY and CDR2 FYNNEI.

The chain combines TRBV19 with TRBJ1-5, with 7 bases lining up with TRBD1. Trimming cost V 5 bases and J 6 bases; bases outside gene matches: 7. Germline V gene data show CDR1 as LNHDA and CDR2 as SQIVND (reference sequence). The CDR3 extends over 14 amino acids. The CDR3 here is CASSQGGSGQPQHF. The CDR3 DNA sequence: TGTGCCAGTAGTCAAGGGGGCTCAGGTCAGCCCCAGCATTTT.

The chain couples TRBV7-6 to TRBJ1-2, with 8 bases fitting TRBD1. The length of the CDR3 is 16 residues. Germline CDR1 is SGHVS and CDR2 is FNYEAQ. The ends lost 4 bases at V and 2 bases at J; junction bases unmatched: 9. The CDR3 sequence is CASSSGTGQGNYGYTF. The CDR3 region has the DNA TGTGCCAGCAGCTCTGGGACCGGACAGGGAAACTATGGCTACACCTTC.

This chain connects TRBV7-9 to TRBJ2-1, with a tentative D call TRBD1 (5 bases). Germline CDR1 and CDR2: SEHNR and FQNEAQ (reference sequence). The CDR3 totals 14 residues. The V end was cut by 6 bases, the J end by 5 bases, with 14 bases between. DNA of the CDR3: TGTGCCAGCAGATCCGGTGGGGCCAACAATGAGCAGTTCTTC. Translation: CASRSGGANNEQFF.

The chain employs TRBV7-3 and TRBJ2-3; TRBD1 matches 8 bases. Per the germline V gene, CDR1 is SGHTA and CDR2 is FQGTGA. The V gene end was trimmed by 2 bases and the J gene end by 1 base; junction bases not matched to a gene: 5. CDR3 length: 16 amino acids. CDR3 DNA: TGTGCCAGCAGCTTAGTAGGACAGGGAGGCACAGATACGCAGTATTTT. Translating it yields CASSLVGQGGTDTQYF.

On this clone: The same CDR3 is also encoded by other DNA sequences in this sample. The gene calls are TRBV19 and TRBJ1-5; the D gene is possibly TRBD1 (5 bases). CDR1 LNHDA and CDR2 SQIVND come from the germline V gene (reference sequence). V was trimmed by 8 bases and J by 0 bases, leaving 14 bases between them. The CDR3 has 15 residues. The CDR3 DNA sequence: TGTGCCAGTGCCTGGGGCAGTTATAGCAATCAGCCCCAGCATTTT. It is translated as CASAWGSYSNQPQHF.

V gene TRBV5-4 combines with J gene TRBJ2-7, with unresolved D. The germline V gene encodes CDR1 SGHNT and CDR2 YYREEE (reference sequence). Trimming shortened V by 4 bases and J by 0 bases, and 17 bases separated the two germline ends. The CDR3 extends over 16 amino acids. CDR3 amino acids: CASSQDGTLSSYEQYF. The CDR3 DNA reads TGTGCCAGCAGCCAAGACGGTACCCTTAGCTCCTACGAGCAGTACTTC.

The V and J genes are TRBV5-5 and TRBJ2-7, with 12 bases matching TRBD1. Losses at the gene ends were 3 bases for V and 4 bases for J; bases not matched to a gene: 2. The CDR3 contains 14 residues. CDR1 SGHKS and CDR2 YYEKEE come from the germline V gene (reference sequence). CDR3 DNA sequence: TGTGCCAGCAGCTGGGGACAGGGGGCTTACGAGCAGTACTTC. Its translation is CASSWGQGAYEQYF.

The genes are TRBV28 and TRBJ2-7, with 9 bases matching TRBD2. In germline, CDR1 is MDHEN, CDR2 SYDVKM. V shed 5 bases and J 0 bases; nucleotides not matched to a gene: 5. This CDR3 contains 15 residues. The CDR3 loop is CASSEPSGNSYEQYF. The CDR3 DNA reads TGTGCCAGCAGTGAACCTAGCGGGAACTCCTACGAGCAGTACTTC.

This chain joins TRBV9 and TRBJ1-2; TRBD1 agrees at 11 bases. Germline CDR1 SGDLS, CDR2 YYNGEE. The CDR3 runs to 14 residues. Trimming took 4 bases from V and 4 from J; bases not matched to a gene: 3. CDR3 nucleotides: TGTGCCAGCAGCCCAGGACAGGGGGCCTATGGCTACACCTTC. It yields the protein CASSPGQGAYGYTF.

This clone was seen only a few times. The J gene is TRBJ2-3, the V gene TRBV7-2, with a tentative D call TRBD1 (5 bases). The CDR3 extends over 15 amino acids. Trimming cost V 1 base and J 2 bases, with 10 bases left between them. CDR1 and CDR2 from the germline V gene are SGHTA and FQGNSA. The CDR3 bases are TGTGCCAGCAGCTTAGGAGACAGCCTCACAGATACGCAGTATTTT. It codes for CASSLGDSLTDTQYF.

This clone has more than one count but fewer than ten. This chain links TRBV7-6 with TRBJ2-7; TRBD2 matches at 8 bases. This CDR3 is 14 amino acids long. The V gene's germline CDR1 is SGHVS and CDR2 FNYEAQ. J lost 3 bases, V lost 0 bases, and 1 base had no gene match. The CDR3 here is CASSLAAGDYEQYF. DNA for the CDR3: TGTGCCAGCAGCTTAGCAGCGGGAGACTACGAGCAGTACTTC. The full variable domain, with the rest looked up from reference TRBV7-6 and TRBJ2-7, is GAGVSQSPRYKVTKRGQDVALRCDPISGHVSLYWYRQALGQGPEFLTYFNYEAQQDKSGLPNDRFSAERPEGSISTLTIQRTEQRDSAMYRCASSLAAGDYEQYFGPGTRLTVT.

Only a few counts were recorded for this clone. The rearrangement joins TRBV28 to TRBJ2-7; D ambiguous. Trimming cost V 7 bases and J 2 bases, with 9 bases left between them. Germline values: CDR1 MDHEN, CDR2 SYDVKM. This CDR3 contains 12 residues. CDR3 residues: CASKKATYEQYF. CDR3 sequence (DNA): TGTGCCAGCAAGAAAGCTACCTACGAGCAGTACTTC.

This clone was found a few times. V gene TRBV28 combines with J gene TRBJ2-7, with D perhaps matching TRBD2 (6 bases). Trimming took off 3 bases at V and 7 bases at J, with 13 bases between the two ends. CDR1 MDHEN and CDR2 SYDVKM come from the germline V gene. There are 13 residues in the CDR3. The CDR3 region is CASSFRGSGEQYF. The CDR3 DNA sequence: TGTGCCAGCAGTTTTCGGGGCAGCGGGGAGCAGTACTTC. Complete variable domain (other parts from reference TRBV28 and TRBJ2-7): DVKVTQSSRYLVKRTGEKVFLECVQDMDHENMFWYRQDPGLGLRLIYFSYDVKMKEKGDIPEGYSVSREKKERFSLILESASTNQTSMYLCASSFRGSGEQYFGPGTRLTVT.

The genes are TRBV2 and TRBJ1-3; D unclear. Trimming took 4 bases from V and 6 from J, leaving 13 bases between them. CDR3 length: 14 amino acids. CDR1 is SNHLY and CDR2 is FYNNEI in the germline V gene. CDR3: CASSAGGPPNTIYF. The DNA of the CDR3 is TGTGCCAGCAGTGCGGGCGGGCCCCCAAACACCATATATTTT.

In its sample, this clone was seen once. The chain joins TRBV6-1 to TRBJ2-5; a weak D match, TRBD1 (6 bases). The germline V gene encodes CDR1 MNHNS and CDR2 SASEGT. Trimming shortened V by 6 bases and J by 2 bases, and 10 bases separated the two germline ends. CDR3 length equals 13 residues. CDR3 protein: CASSGQFQETQYF. The CDR3 bases are TGTGCCAGCAGCGGACAGTTTCAAGAGACCCAGTACTTC.

The sample holds a few counts of this clone. V is TRBV29-1 and J is TRBJ1-1; 7 nucleotides agree with TRBD1. The V gene end was trimmed by 6 bases and the J gene end by 1 base; junction bases not matched to a gene: 5. The V gene's germline CDR1 is SQVTM and CDR2 ANQGSEA. This CDR3 has 13 residues. This CDR3 reads CSVHRGGNTEAFF. The CDR3 nucleotides read TGCAGCGTCCACAGGGGCGGGAACACTGAAGCTTTCTTT.

The chain combines TRBV15 with TRBJ2-1, with D hard to call. This CDR3 is built from 15 residues. Looked up from germline, CDR1 is LNHNV and CDR2 is YYDKDF (reference sequence). V dropped 0 bases and J dropped 1 base, with 7 bases sitting between them. For the CDR3, the DNA is TGTGCCACCAGCAGAGAGGCCGCGTCCTACAATGAGCAGTTCTTC. Translating gives CATSREAASYNEQFF.

This clone was detected a few times. The V gene is TRBV7-9, the J gene TRBJ2-3; D is unclear. The CDR3 loop spans 12 amino acids. V shed 6 bases and J shed 2 bases, with 6 bases lying between them. Germline CDR1 SEHNR, CDR2 FQNEAQ (reference sequence). CDR3 coding DNA: TGTGCCAGCAGTAGACCCACAGATACGCAGTATTTT. Its protein is CASSRPTDTQYF.

This clone was seen once. The CDR3 DNA follows: TGTGCCAGCAGCTTACCACCGGGACTAGGTTCAGATACGCAGTATTTT. Translating gives CASSLPPGLGSDTQYF. J is TRBJ2-3 and V is TRBV7-9; 8 nucleotides agree with TRBD2. Germline values: CDR1 SEHNR, CDR2 FQNEAQ (reference sequence). The CDR3 is made up of 16 amino acids. V lost 2 bases to trimming and J lost 4 bases; unmatched junction nucleotides: 8.

The genes are TRBV28 and TRBJ1-2; D might be TRBD1 (6 bases). Germline V lookup: CDR1 MDHEN, CDR2 SYDVKM. The V end lost 8 bases, the J end lost 0 bases, and 13 bases lay between the germline ends. CDR3 length: 14 amino acids. Written as DNA, the CDR3 is TGTGCCAGCTATTACGGGACAACTAACTATGGCTACACCTTC. It encodes CASYYGTTNYGYTF.

This clone was seen just once. The V call is TRBV7-9, the J call TRBJ2-2, with a possible D match to TRBD2 (5 bases). V was trimmed by 5 bases and J by 8 bases, leaving 15 bases between them. Germline CDR1 is SEHNR and CDR2 is FQNEAQ (reference sequence). There are 14 residues in the CDR3. The CDR3 DNA sequence: TGTGCCAGCAGCCTTTTTAGCGAAGATGGGGAGCTGTTTTTT. It specifies CASSLFSEDGELFF.

The CDR3 spells CASSYDGTDTQYF. The CDR3 bases are TGTGCCAGCAGTTACGACGGCACAGATACGCAGTATTTT. V gene TRBV6-6 combines with J gene TRBJ2-3; unclear D gene. Germline V lookup: CDR1 MNHNY, CDR2 SVGAGI (reference sequence). The CDR3 covers 13 residues. V lost 2 bases and J lost 1, with 4 bases in between.